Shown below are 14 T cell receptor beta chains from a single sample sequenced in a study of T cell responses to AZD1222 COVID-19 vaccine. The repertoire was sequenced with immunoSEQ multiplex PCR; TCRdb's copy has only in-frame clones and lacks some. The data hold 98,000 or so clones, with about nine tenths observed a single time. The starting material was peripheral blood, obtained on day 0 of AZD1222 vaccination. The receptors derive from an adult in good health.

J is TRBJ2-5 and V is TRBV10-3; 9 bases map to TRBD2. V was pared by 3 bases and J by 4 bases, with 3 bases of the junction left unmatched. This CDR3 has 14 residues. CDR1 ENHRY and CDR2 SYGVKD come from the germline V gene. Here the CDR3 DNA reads TGTGCCATCAGTGACGCGGGGGGGCGAGAGACCCAGTACTTC. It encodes CAISDAGGRETQYF.

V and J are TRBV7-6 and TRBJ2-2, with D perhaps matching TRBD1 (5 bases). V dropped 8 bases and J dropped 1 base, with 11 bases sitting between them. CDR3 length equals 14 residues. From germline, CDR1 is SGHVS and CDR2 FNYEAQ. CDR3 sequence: CASDPGQNTGELFF. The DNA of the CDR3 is TGTGCCAGCGACCCAGGGCAGAACACCGGGGAGCTGTTTTTT.

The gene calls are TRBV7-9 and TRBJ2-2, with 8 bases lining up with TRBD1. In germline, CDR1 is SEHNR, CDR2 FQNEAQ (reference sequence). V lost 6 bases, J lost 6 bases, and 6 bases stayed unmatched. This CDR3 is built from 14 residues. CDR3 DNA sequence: TGTGCCAGCAGACAACAGGGGGAGGCCGGGGAGCTGTTTTTT. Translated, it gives CASRQQGEAGELFF.

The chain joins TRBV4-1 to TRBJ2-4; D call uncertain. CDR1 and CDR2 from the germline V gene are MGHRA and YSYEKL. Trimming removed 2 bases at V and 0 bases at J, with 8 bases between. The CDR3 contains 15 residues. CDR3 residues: CASSQPELAKNIQYF. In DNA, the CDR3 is TGCGCCAGCAGCCAACCGGAGCTAGCCAAAAACATTCAGTACTTC.

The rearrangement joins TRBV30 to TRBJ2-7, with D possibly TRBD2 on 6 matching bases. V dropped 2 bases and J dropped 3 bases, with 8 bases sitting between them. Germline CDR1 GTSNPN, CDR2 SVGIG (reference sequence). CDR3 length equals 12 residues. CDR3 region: CAWSPGGYEQYF. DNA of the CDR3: TGTGCCTGGAGTCCCGGGGGCTACGAGCAGTACTTC.

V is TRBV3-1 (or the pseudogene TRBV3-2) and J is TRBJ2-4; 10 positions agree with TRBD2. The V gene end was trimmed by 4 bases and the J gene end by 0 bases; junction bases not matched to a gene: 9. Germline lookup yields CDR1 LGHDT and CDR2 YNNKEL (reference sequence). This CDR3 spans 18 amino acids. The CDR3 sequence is CASSLLAGERLAKNIQYF. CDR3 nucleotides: TGTGCCAGCAGCCTTCTAGCGGGGGAGAGACTAGCCAAAAACATTCAGTACTTC.

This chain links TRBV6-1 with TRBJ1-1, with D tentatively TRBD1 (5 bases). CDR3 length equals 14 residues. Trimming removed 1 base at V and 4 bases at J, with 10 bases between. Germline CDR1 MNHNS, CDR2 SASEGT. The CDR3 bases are TGTGCCAGCAGTGAAGTCAGGGTGGGCACTGAAGCTTTCTTT. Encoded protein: CASSEVRVGTEAFF.

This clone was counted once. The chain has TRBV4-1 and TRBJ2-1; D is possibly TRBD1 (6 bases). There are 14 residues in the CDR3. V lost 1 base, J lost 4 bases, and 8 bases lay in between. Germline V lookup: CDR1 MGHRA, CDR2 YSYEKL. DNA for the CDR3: TGCGCCAGCAGCCAAGTTCAGGGGTACAATGAGCAGTTCTTC. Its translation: CASSQVQGYNEQFF.

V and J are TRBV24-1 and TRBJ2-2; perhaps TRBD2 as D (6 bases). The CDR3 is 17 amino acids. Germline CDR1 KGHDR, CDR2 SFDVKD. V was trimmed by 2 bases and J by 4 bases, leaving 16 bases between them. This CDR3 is CATSDSHLTSGTGELFF. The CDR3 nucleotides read TGTGCCACCAGTGATTCCCACCTGACTAGTGGCACCGGGGAGCTGTTTTTT.

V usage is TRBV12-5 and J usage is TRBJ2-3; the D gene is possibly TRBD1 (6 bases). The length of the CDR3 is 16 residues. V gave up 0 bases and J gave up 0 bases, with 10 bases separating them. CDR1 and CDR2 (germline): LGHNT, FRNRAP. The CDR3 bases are TGTGCTAGTGGTTTGGTACTAACAGGGAGCACAGATACGCAGTATTTT. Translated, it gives CASGLVLTGSTDTQYF.

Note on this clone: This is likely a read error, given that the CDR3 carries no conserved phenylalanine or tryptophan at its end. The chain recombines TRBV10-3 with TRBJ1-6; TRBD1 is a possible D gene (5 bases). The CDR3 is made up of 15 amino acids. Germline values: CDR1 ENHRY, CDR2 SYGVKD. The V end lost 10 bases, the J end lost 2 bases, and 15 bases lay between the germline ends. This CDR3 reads CASGEGTAYNSPLHL. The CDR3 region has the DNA TGTGCCAGCGGGGAGGGGACGGCCTATAATTCACCCCTCCACCTT.

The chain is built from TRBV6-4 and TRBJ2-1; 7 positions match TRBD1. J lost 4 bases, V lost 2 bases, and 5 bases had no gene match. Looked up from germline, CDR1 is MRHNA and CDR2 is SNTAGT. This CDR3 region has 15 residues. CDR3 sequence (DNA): TGTGCCAGCAGTGACACAGACAGGGATTACAATGAGCAGTTCTTC. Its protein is CASSDTDRDYNEQFF.

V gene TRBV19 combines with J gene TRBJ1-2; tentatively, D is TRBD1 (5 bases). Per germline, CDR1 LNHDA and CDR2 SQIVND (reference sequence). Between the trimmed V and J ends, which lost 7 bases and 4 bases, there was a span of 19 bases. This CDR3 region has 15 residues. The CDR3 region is CASKRTGTLSYGYTF. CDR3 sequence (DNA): TGTGCCAGTAAAAGGACGGGGACCCTAAGCTATGGCTACACCTTC.

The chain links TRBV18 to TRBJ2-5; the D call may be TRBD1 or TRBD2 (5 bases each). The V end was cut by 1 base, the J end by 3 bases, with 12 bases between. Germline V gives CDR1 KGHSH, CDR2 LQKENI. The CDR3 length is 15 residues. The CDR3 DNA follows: TGTGCCAGCTCACCACTCGCAGGGACCAAAGAGACCCAGTACTTC. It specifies CASSPLAGTKETQYF.